This record covers a single TCR beta chain. CDR1 MNHEY and CDR2 SVGEGT come from the germline V gene. Between the trimmed V and J ends, which lost 6 bases and 4 bases, there was a span of 16 bases. CDR3 size: 15 residues. Only in-frame clones appear in the TCRdb table, and some are missing; sequencing was by immunoSEQ multiplex PCR. The sample shows just over 90,000 clones, around 83% of them seen only once. These data originate in a study of control samples from healthy donors and cancer patients. This chain connects TRBV6-2 or TRBV6-3 to TRBJ1-5; D is possibly TRBD1 (5 bases). Sequenced sample: blood. The clonotype originates from a woman in her forties or fifties in good health. The CDR3 nucleotides read TGTGCCAGCAGCCTTGGGACCGGAGCTAATCAGCCCCAGCATTTT. It specifies CASSLGTGANQPQHF.